The clone carrying this T cell receptor beta chain appeared once. The data were taken from a study of hypomethylating agent response in myelodysplastic syndrome. TCRdb's copy holds only in-frame clones and misses some; the assay was immunoSEQ multiplex PCR. Of several thousand clones listed, roughly 87% are singletons. Looked up from germline, CDR1 is SQVTM and CDR2 is ANQGSEA. V was clipped by 5 bases and J by 0 bases, with 13 bases between them. This CDR3 comprises 14 residues. The input for sequencing was bone marrow, taken before or after starting hypomethylating agent treatment for myelodysplastic syndrome (not recorded which). The TCR comes from a human donor with myelodysplastic syndrome. The chain uses TRBV29-1 and TRBJ1-1; a possible D gene is TRBD1 (6 bases). CDR3 bases: TGCAGCGTTCGAGCCCGGACAGTGAACACTGAAGCTTTCTTT. This sequence encodes CSVRARTVNTEAFF.